This T cell receptor beta chain was documented in a study of STAT5B mutations in CD4+ large granular lymphocyte leukemia. Overall study results and limits: Compared with healthy controls (2/35), patient top clones favored TRBV06 (8/27). CD4-sorted patient repertoires seemed more clonal than healthy CD4+ repertoires.

A note on this clone: Its target is not known.

Germline lookup yields CDR1 LNHDA and CDR2 SQIVND (reference sequence). This CDR3 has 14 amino acids. After removal of 2 bases from V and 5 bases from J, the junction contained 2 bases not matched to a gene. Using immunoSEQ multiplex PCR, the repertoire was profiled, and TCRdb retains in-frame clones only, with some absent. The sample carries under 55,000 clones, roughly 85% recorded once. The sample taken for sequencing was CD4+ T cells from blood buffy coats. This clonotype originated in a human donor in good health. The chain employs TRBV19 and TRBJ1-2; 10 nucleotides match TRBD1. CDR3 sequence (DNA): TGTGCCAGTAGTATATCGGGACAGGGGTATGGCTACACCTTC. Encoded protein: CASSISGQGYGYTF.